The clone carrying this T cell receptor (beta chain) has only one observation. Participants had their cohort set by participant-reported clinical history. The source of the sample is a study of blood T cell repertoires in COVID-19. Using immunoSEQ multiplex PCR, the repertoire was profiled, and TCRdb retains in-frame clones only, with some absent. Of 300,000 to 500,000 clones detected, roughly 87% appear once; the ten largest clones hold roughly 1.9%. The sample was PBMCs or T cells enriched from blood (not recorded which). The source of this sequence is a middle-aged woman with acute COVID-19.

CDR3 DNA sequence: TGTGCCAGCAGTGAAGTAGGGGGAAGGAGTTCAAACAATGAGCAGTTCTTC. Translation gives CASSEVGGRSSNNEQFF. The chain uses TRBV2 and TRBJ2-1, with TRBD1 as a possible D gene (6 bases). V was shortened by 1 base and J by 5 bases, with 18 bases between the two germline ends. The germline V gene has CDR1 SNHLY and CDR2 FYNNEI. CDR3 length: 17 amino acids.